This T cell receptor beta chain comes out of a study of blood T cell repertoires in COVID-19. Study-level background: Samples of COVID-19 (acute and convalescent) were obtained from the United States, Italy and Spain. Nucleic acid was either cDNA or gDNA, and it came from T cells, B-cell-depleted T cells, or PBMCs.

Profiled with immunoSEQ multiplex PCR; TCRdb holds only in-frame clones, not every one. The sample holds 200,000 to 250,000 clones, around 86% seen once. The receptor comes from a woman aged 65 to 85 with active or convalescent COVID-19. Sequenced: peripheral blood.

The CDR3 loop is CASSHYRNTGELFF. CDR3 sequence (DNA): TGCGCCAGCAGCCATTATCGGAACACCGGGGAGCTGTTTTTT. The chain uses TRBV4-1 and TRBJ2-2; D uncertain. V lost 3 bases, J lost 1 base, and 6 bases lay in between. CDR3 length: 14 residues. The germline CDR1 and CDR2 sequences are MGHRA and YSYEKL.